The rows below give T cell receptor beta chains drawn from one sample of a study of radiotherapy plus CTLA-4 blockade in lung cancer. The method was immunoSEQ multiplex PCR; TCRdb's version includes in-frame clones alone and lacks a portion of them. The sample shows roughly 90,000 clones, 82% of them seen only once. The sample in question was peripheral blood, obtained from a patient treated with radiotherapy plus ipilimumab. Source of these receptors: a human donor with non-small cell lung cancer that progressed on radiotherapy plus ipilimumab. CDR3s include the opening cysteine and the closing phenylalanine or tryptophan. D genes are given only for firm matches. Rows give clone size only sometimes, using once, few, many, or a class for an expanded clone.

TRBD1	NA	TRBV10-3	TRBJ2-3	CAIGEGGASTDTQYF	TGTGCCATCGGAGAAGGGGGCGCAAGCACAGATACGCAGTATTTT
TRBD1	NA	TRBV10-3	TRBJ2-7	CAISDRDRSYEQYF	TGTGCCATCAGTGACCGGGACAGGTCATACGAGCAGTACTTC
TRBD1	once	TRBV6-5	TRBJ2-5	CASRDRVVETQYF	TGTGCCAGCAGGGACAGGGTAGTAGAGACCCAGTACTTC
TRBD1	NA	TRBV28	TRBJ1-2	CASSLVTGGNDGYTF	TGTGCCAGCAGTTTAGTCACAGGGGGCAACGATGGCTACACCTTC
NA	NA	TRBV6-1	TRBJ1-5	CASSEGYEGQPQHF	TGTGCCAGCAGTGAGGGGTACGAGGGTCAGCCCCAGCATTTT
NA	NA	TRBV7-8	TRBJ2-7	CASSSQNSYEQYF	TGTGCCAGCAGCTCCCAGAACTCCTACGAGCAGTACTTC
TRBD1	few	TRBV7-2	TRBJ1-1	CASSPRQGATYSNTEAFF	TGTGCCAGCAGCCCGAGACAGGGGGCAACTTATTCGAACACTGAAGCTTTCTTT
NA	NA	TRBV30	TRBJ2-4	CAWSATVLAKNIQYF	TGTGCCTGGAGTGCTACAGTGTTAGCCAAAAACATTCAGTACTTC
TRBD1	NA	TRBV10-3	TRBJ2-1	CAISGDSLSYNEQFF	TGTGCCATCAGTGGGGACAGCCTCTCCTACAATGAGCAGTTCTTC
NA	NA	TRBV5-6	TRBJ1-1	CASSYTAGEAFF	TGTGCCAGCAGCTACACCGCCGGTGAAGCTTTCTTT
TRBD2	NA	TRBV28	TRBJ2-1	CASSWTRDHEQFF	TGTGCCAGCAGCTGGACTAGGGATCATGAGCAGTTCTTC
NA	NA	TRBV21-1	TRBJ2-7	CASSKVWRTTYEQYF	TGTGCCAGCAGCAAAGTGTGGCGTACCACCTACGAGCAGTACTTC
NA	NA	TRBV11-2	TRBJ2-1	CASSLGTSYNEQFF	TGTGCCAGCAGCTTGGGGACATCCTACAATGAGCAGTTCTTC
NA	once	TRBV7-9	TRBJ1-2	CASSPVEYPVYGYTF	TGTGCCAGCAGCCCCGTCGAATATCCCGTCTATGGCTACACCTTC
NA	NA	TRBV2	TRBJ1-4	CASSVPVREKLFF	TGTGCCAGCAGTGTTCCAGTAAGGGAAAAACTGTTTTTT
TRBD2	NA	TRBV5-1	TRBJ2-2	CASSPTAGAIGELFF	TGCGCCAGCAGCCCTACAGCGGGAGCTATCGGGGAGCTGTTTTTT
TRBD1	NA	TRBV5-6	TRBJ2-5	CASSQGDRQETQYF	TGTGCCAGCAGCCAAGGGGACAGACAAGAGACCCAGTACTTC
NA	NA	TRBV6-4	TRBJ2-1	CASSGDGSSYNEQFF	TGTGCCAGCAGTGGCGACGGGAGCTCCTACAATGAGCAGTTCTTC
NA	NA	TRBV7-9	TRBJ1-5	CASSLALGYDQPQHF	TGTGCCAGCAGCTTAGCGCTTGGGTACGATCAGCCCCAGCATTTT
TRBD2	many	TRBV19	TRBJ2-7	CASRSSGRGYEQYF	TGTGCCAGTAGATCAAGCGGGAGAGGCTACGAGCAGTACTTC
TRBD2	once	TRBV6-5	TRBJ2-1	CASSWGLAAFNEQFF	TGTGCCAGCAGTTGGGGACTAGCGGCGTTCAATGAGCAGTTCTTC
TRBD1	NA	TRBV5-1	TRBJ2-7	CASLTGAYEQYF	TGCGCCAGCCTGACAGGGGCCTACGAGCAGTACTTC
TRBD1	NA	TRBV29-1	TRBJ1-3	CSVGVWSTGETGNTIYF	TGCAGCGTTGGGGTCTGGAGTACAGGGGAAACTGGAAACACCATATATTTT
TRBD2	NA	TRBV2	TRBJ2-7	CASSPGLAGGEQYF	TGTGCCAGCAGTCCGGGACTAGCGGGAGGCGAGCAGTACTTC
NA	NA	TRBV2	TRBJ1-3	CASQISGTDLYF	TGTGCCAGCCAGATATCCGGGACGGACCTTTATTTT
TRBD2	once	TRBV27	TRBJ2-1	CACARASGYNEQFF	TGTGCCTGCGCCCGGGCTAGCGGGTACAATGAGCAGTTCTTC
TRBD2	NA	TRBV10-2	TRBJ2-5	CASSGGSTETQYF	TGCGCCAGCAGCGGCGGGAGCACGGAGACCCAGTACTTC
NA	NA	TRBV7-2	TRBJ2-4	CASSLQEGSAQYF	TGTGCCAGCAGCCTACAGGAGGGTTCGGCTCAGTACTTC
NA	NA	TRBV6-1	TRBJ2-1	CASSERLGTEQFF	TGTGCCAGCAGTGAAAGGTTAGGGACAGAGCAGTTCTTC
NA	NA	TRBV30	TRBJ1-1	CAWSVQAPGEAFF	TGTGCCTGGAGTGTGCAGGCCCCAGGCGAAGCTTTCTTT
NA	many	TRBV6-6	TRBJ2-1	CASSPNLQQGRNEQFF	TGTGCCAGCAGTCCCAACCTCCAGCAAGGTCGGAATGAGCAGTTCTTC
NA	NA	TRBV5-1	TRBJ1-3	CASSLGQGGNTIYF	TGCGCCAGCAGCTTGGGGCAGGGTGGAAACACCATATATTTT
NA	NA	TRBV6-6	TRBJ2-7	CASSRWRSGEYEQYF	TGTGCCAGCAGTCGCTGGAGAAGCGGCGAATACGAGCAGTACTTC
TRBD2	NA	TRBV6-6	TRBJ2-3	CASVRERTDTQYF	TGTGCCAGCGTGCGGGAGAGAACAGATACGCAGTATTTT
NA	NA	TRBV28	TRBJ1-3	CASSFRNTIYF	TGTGCCAGCAGTTTTAGAAACACCATATATTTT
NA	few	TRBV9	TRBJ1-1	CASSPEGNTEAFF	TGTGCCAGCAGCCCCGAGGGGAACACTGAAGCTTTCTTT